This TCR beta chain was retrieved from a study of blood T cells in healthy people across ages. On the study more broadly: Through template switching, about one barcoded beta molecule was captured per two T cells, as measured in model experiments.

Germline V gives CDR1 SEHNR, CDR2 FQNEAQ (reference sequence). This CDR3 contains 14 residues. They isolated at least 6 million PBMCs from each sample. To note about this clonotype: Its ends do not fully match the called genes, so a read error is possible.

Then a second PCR, running roughly 7 to 11 cycles, was carried out with a sample-barcoded 5' primer and a J-beta primer mix. In TCRdb, the 5' RACE reads were re-called with MiXCR into one record per CDR3 protein. The sample lists 650,000 to 1,000,000 distinct CDR3 sequences; roughly 35% were seen once. Material: blood. This receptor was identified in a man younger than 35 in good health. The chain links TRBV7-9 to TRBJ2-1; possibly TRBD1 for D (6 bases). The CDR3 loop is CATSKTGDYNEQFF. CDR3 coding DNA: TGTGCCACCAGCAAGACAGGAGACTACAATGAGCAGTTCTTC. The whole variable domain, remainder taken from reference TRBV7-9 and TRBJ2-1, is DTGVSQNPRHKITKRGQNVTFRCDPISEHNRLYWYRQTLGQGPEFLTYFQNEAQLEKSRLLSDRFSAERPKGSFSTLEIQRTEQGDSAMYLCATSKTGDYNEQFFGPGTRLTVL.